The clone carrying this T cell receptor (beta chain) was detected only once. No antigen is known for it. The data derive from a study of post-analysis software for immune sequencing data. Study results and caveats: Samples made in the same batch grouped tightly together by F measure.

Libraries were made from TCR beta cDNA, and they carried unique molecular identifiers. TCRdb reprocessed the PCR reads via MiXCR and lists one record per CDR3 protein. Of 820,000 or so distinct CDR3 sequences in the sample, approximately 57% are singletons; the top ten hold 4% to 5.5%. This TCR was sampled from a girl between 10 and 17 years old with multiple sclerosis. The specimen sequenced was blood.

This CDR3 reads CSARDWAGDKYEQYF. For the CDR3, the DNA is TGCAGTGCTAGAGATTGGGCGGGGGACAAATACGAGCAGTACTTC. The chain is built from TRBV20-1 and TRBJ2-7, with D perhaps matching TRBD2 (7 bases). Germline V lookup: CDR1 DFQATT, CDR2 SNEGSKA (reference sequence). Trimming removed 0 bases at V and 4 bases at J, with 16 bases between. The CDR3 consists of 15 residues.